Listed below are T cell receptor beta chains from one sample, sequenced in a study of CD8 T cells in ankylosing spondylitis. MiXCR, run by TCRdb on the 5' RACE reads, gives a single entry per CDR3 protein. The repertoire holds hundreds of thousands of distinct CDR3 sequences, with about a sixth as singletons. Sequences were obtained from blood, either unsorted or a sorted T cell fraction (not recorded which). The receptors shown here come from a male donor with ankylosing spondylitis. CDR3s include the opening cysteine and the closing phenylalanine or tryptophan. A D gene is named only where the DNA matches it firmly. Rows may omit the clone size; those that give it use once, few, many or a size class.

NA	TRBV20-1	TRBJ2-5	NA	CSARGASGKETQYF	TGCAGTGCTAGAGGAGCGAGCGGCAAAGAGACCCAGTACTTC
NA	TRBV2	TRBJ2-1	NA	CASSVGLNSYNEQFF	TGTGCCAGCAGTGTAGGTCTCAACTCCTACAATGAGCAGTTCTTC
NA	TRBV19	TRBJ1-1	TRBD1	CASSLGQGWTTEAFF	TGTGCCAGTAGTCTCGGACAGGGGTGGACCACTGAAGCTTTCTTT
NA	TRBV11-3	TRBJ2-7	NA	CASSLRDTYEQYF	TGTGCCAGCAGCTTAAGGGACACCTACGAGCAGTACTTC
NA	TRBV2	TRBJ2-5	NA	CASSLGPEETQYF	TGTGCCAGCAGTTTGGGACCTGAAGAGACCCAGTACTTC
NA	TRBV18	TRBJ2-7	TRBD2	CASSRLAGVDEQYF	TGTGCCAGCTCACGACTAGCGGGTGTCGACGAGCAGTACTTC
few	TRBV20-1	TRBJ2-3	NA	CSVRDTRTDTQYF	TGCAGCGTGAGGGACACCCGGACAGATACGCAGTATTTT
NA	TRBV20-1	TRBJ2-7	NA	CSASPDGREYEQYF	TGCAGTGCTAGCCCGGACGGTAGGGAGTACGAGCAGTACTTC
NA	TRBV20-1	TRBJ2-5	TRBD2	CSARDPSGSGETQYF	TGCAGTGCTAGAGATCCTAGCGGGAGTGGAGAGACCCAGTACTTC
many	TRBV7-9	TRBJ1-2	NA	CASSLERQASYGYTF	TGTGCCAGCAGCTTAGAGCGGCAGGCGAGCTATGGCTACACCTTC
few	TRBV7-9	TRBJ2-7	TRBD2	CASSLGRGGNSYEQYF	TGTGCCAGCAGCTTGGGACGGGGGGGGAACTCCTACGAGCAGTACTTC
once	TRBV9	TRBJ2-2	NA	CASSVVAGRTGELFF	TGTGCCAGCAGCGTAGTGGCAGGGCGGACCGGGGAGCTGTTTTTT
NA	TRBV15	TRBJ1-1	NA	CATSRDGREDTEAFF	TGTGCCACCAGCAGAGATGGCAGGGAGGACACTGAAGCTTTCTTT
NA	TRBV2	TRBJ2-5	NA	CASSPPRGRTDQETQYF	TGTGCCAGCAGTCCCCCTAGGGGGAGAACGGACCAAGAGACCCAGTACTTC
NA	TRBV2	TRBJ2-2	NA	CASSVPGTGELFF	TGTGCCAGCAGTGTGCCCGGGACCGGGGAGCTGTTTTTT
NA	TRBV12-3/TRBV12-4	TRBJ1-4	NA	CASSLGWGEKLFF	TGTGCCAGCAGTTTAGGTTGGGGTGAAAAACTGTTTTTT
many	TRBV7-2	TRBJ2-1	NA	CASSLLAGTYNEQFF	TGTGCCAGCAGCCTCCTCGCAGGCACCTACAATGAGCAGTTCTTC
NA	TRBV5-1	TRBJ1-6	TRBD1	CASSLETGEGPPLHF	TGCGCCAGCAGCTTGGAAACAGGGGAAGGGCCACCCCTCCACTTT
few	TRBV12-3/TRBV12-4	TRBJ2-3	TRBD2	CASSLGIAGAPGDTQYF	TGTGCCAGCAGTTTAGGAATAGCGGGAGCCCCTGGAGATACGCAGTATTTT
many	TRBV5-1	TRBJ2-1	TRBD2	CASSLREGRSYNEQFF	TGCGCCAGCAGCCTCCGGGAGGGACGCTCCTACAATGAGCAGTTCTTC
NA	TRBV20-1	TRBJ1-1	TRBD1	CSARETGGLVEAFF	TGCAGTGCTAGAGAGACAGGGGGCCTTGTTGAAGCTTTCTTT
NA	TRBV28	TRBJ1-2	NA	CASTMGLYGYTF	TGTGCCAGCACCATGGGGCTCTATGGCTACACCTTC
NA	TRBV16	TRBJ2-7	TRBD2	CASSQTSGGSYEQYF	TGTGCCAGCAGCCAAACTAGCGGGGGCTCCTACGAGCAGTACTTC
few	TRBV20-1	TRBJ2-5	NA	CSVLSQQETQYF	TGCAGTGTACTTTCTCAGCAAGAGACCCAGTACTTC
NA	TRBV5-6	TRBJ2-6	NA	CASSLAADPGANVLTF	TGTGCCAGCAGCTTGGCAGCGGACCCTGGGGCCAACGTCCTGACTTTC
NA	TRBV9	TRBJ2-5	TRBD2	CASSVGLAGGPQETQYF	TGTGCCAGCAGCGTAGGATTAGCGGGAGGGCCCCAAGAGACCCAGTACTTC
many	TRBV5-1	TRBJ1-4	NA	CAIRPGVPSNEKLFF	TGCGCCATCCGACCTGGGGTCCCTTCTAATGAAAAACTGTTTTTT
NA	TRBV20-1	TRBJ2-1	TRBD2	CSAHHTSGRGNEQFF	TGCAGTGCTCACCACACTAGCGGGAGGGGCAATGAGCAGTTCTTC
NA	TRBV18	TRBJ1-1	NA	CASSPVEGLTEAFF	TGTGCCAGCTCACCGGTGGAGGGACTCACTGAAGCTTTCTTT
NA	TRBV20-1	TRBJ1-5	NA	CSATALFQGQWEQPQHF	TGCAGTGCCACGGCTTTATTCCAAGGACAGTGGGAACAGCCCCAGCATTTT
many	TRBV12-3/TRBV12-4	TRBJ2-1	NA	CASSLRQHNEQFF	TGTGCCAGCAGTTTAAGACAGCACAATGAGCAGTTCTTC
few	TRBV12-3/TRBV12-4	TRBJ2-2	TRBD2	CASSHPRLAGNTGELFF	TGTGCCAGCAGTCACCCTCGACTAGCGGGGAACACCGGGGAGCTGTTTTTT
NA	TRBV7-2	TRBJ2-1	TRBD1	CASSFGTGLYNEQFF	TGTGCCAGCAGCTTCGGGACAGGGCTCTACAATGAGCAGTTCTTC
few	TRBV7-8	TRBJ1-1	TRBD1	CASSLGTGTLGTEAFF	TGTGCCAGCAGCTTAGGGACAGGGACCCTGGGCACTGAAGCTTTCTTT
few	TRBV2	TRBJ1-6	NA	CASSEAGNKYSPLHF	TGTGCCAGCAGTGAAGCCGGGAACAAATATTCACCCCTCCACTTT
few	TRBV7-2	TRBJ2-1	TRBD2	CASSFKGSGSVNEQFF	TGTGCCAGCAGCTTTAAAGGAAGCGGGAGTGTCAATGAGCAGTTCTTC
NA	TRBV6-1	TRBJ2-2	NA	CASRARAGTNTGELFF	TGTGCCAGCAGGGCCCGGGCAGGGACGAACACCGGGGAGCTGTTTTTT
many	TRBV20-1	TRBJ2-4	NA	CSAYKPDAHIQYF	TGCAGTGCTTATAAACCGGACGCGCACATTCAGTACTTC
few	TRBV12-3/TRBV12-4	TRBJ2-3	NA	CASSLRATGADTQYF	TGTGCCAGCAGTTTGAGGGCTACCGGAGCTGATACGCAGTATTTT
few	TRBV2	TRBJ1-1	NA	CASSVDPKNTEAFF	TGTGCCAGCAGTGTGGACCCCAAGAACACTGAAGCTTTCTTT
NA	TRBV20-1	TRBJ2-3	NA	CSARGGKGTDTQYF	TGCAGTGCTAGAGGAGGAAAGGGCACAGATACGCAGTATTTT
NA	TRBV5-5	TRBJ1-2	NA	CASSSLRLRDYGYTF	TGTGCCAGCAGCTCGCTGAGGTTGAGGGATTATGGCTACACCTTC
NA	TRBV7-6	TRBJ2-1	NA	CASSLLFRGPVEQFF	TGTGCCAGCAGCTTACTTTTTCGCGGTCCGGTTGAGCAGTTCTTC
few	TRBV12-3/TRBV12-4	TRBJ1-3	TRBD1	CASRLDREGNTIYF	TGTGCCAGCAGACTAGACAGGGAAGGAAACACCATATATTTT
few	TRBV6-5	TRBJ1-6	TRBD1	CASSYYGRTGAIPLHF	TGTGCCAGCAGTTACTACGGACGAACAGGGGCCATACCCCTCCACTTT
NA	TRBV7-3	TRBJ1-5	TRBD1	CASSLGAGGDRSNQPQHF	TGTGCCAGCAGCTTAGGCGCAGGGGGCGATAGAAGCAATCAGCCCCAGCATTTT
few	TRBV5-5	TRBJ2-1	NA	CASSLGLASAYNEQFF	TGTGCCAGCAGCTTGGGGCTAGCCTCGGCTTACAATGAGCAGTTCTTC
NA	TRBV5-8	TRBJ1-6	TRBD1	CASRPDRFSSPLHF	TGTGCCAGCAGACCGGACAGGTTTAGTTCACCCCTCCACTTT
few	TRBV2	TRBJ2-3	NA	CASVRGRGTDTQYF	TGTGCCAGCGTCAGGGGACGGGGCACAGATACGCAGTATTTT
NA	TRBV7-6	TRBJ2-1	TRBD2	CASSLAGLAGHGEQFF	TGTGCCAGCAGCTTAGCCGGACTAGCGGGTCATGGTGAGCAGTTCTTC
few	TRBV12-3/TRBV12-4	TRBJ1-1	NA	CASSTGRTEAFF	TGTGCCAGCAGTACCGGGAGGACTGAAGCTTTCTTT
NA	TRBV20-1	TRBJ2-7	NA	CSASADSYEQYF	TGCAGTGCTAGTGCCGATTCCTACGAGCAGTACTTC
NA	TRBV7-8	TRBJ1-2	NA	CASSLVTAGRGVHGYTF	TGTGCCAGCAGCTTAGTGACTGCGGGGCGGGGGGTCCATGGCTACACCTTC
many	TRBV18	TRBJ2-7	NA	CASSPNSYEQYF	TGTGCCAGCTCACCAAACTCCTACGAGCAGTACTTC